This T cell receptor beta chain was obtained from a study of shared clonotypes between healthy human individuals. Terminally differentiated effector memory CD45RA+ cells were left out of the naive CD8 fraction, which was CD45RO-negative and positively selected for CCR7. Healthy HIV-negative adults with no recent acute infections or vaccinations were recruited as donors. Within Nashville, Tennessee resided all donors, each a Caucasian adult. Regarding this clone: Its antigen is as yet unknown. This CDR3 is also generated by other DNA sequences in the sample.

The repertoire was sequenced with immunoSEQ multiplex PCR; TCRdb's copy has only in-frame clones and lacks some. The data contain about 2 million clones, 85% to 95% of them singletons. Germline CDR1 and CDR2: SEHNR and FQNEAQ (reference sequence). The CDR3 extends over 13 amino acids. Trimming removed 5 bases at V and 2 bases at J, with 9 bases between. Study-wide results and limits: Between a handful of donors, naive CD4 clonotypes were shared at a level of about 5%.

The sample consisted of naive CD8+ T cells sorted from blood. This TCR came from a man aged 18 to 35 in good health. The rearrangement joins TRBV7-9 to TRBJ1-1, with D perhaps matching TRBD1 (5 bases). The CDR3 is CASSPGPNTEAFF. The CDR3 coding sequence is TGTGCCAGCAGCCCGGGACCAAACACTGAAGCTTTCTTT.